Shown below are 23 T cell receptor beta chains from a single sample sequenced in a study of blood T cell repertoires in COVID-19. Only in-frame clones appear in the TCRdb table, and some are missing; sequencing was by immunoSEQ multiplex PCR. Of 220,000 or so clones listed, 88% were seen once; the top ten hold about 15%. Sequenced: PBMCs or T cells enriched from blood (not recorded which). The receptors were sampled from a woman aged 45-60 years with acute COVID-19.

This clone was picked up one time. The chain recombines TRBV5-4 with TRBJ2-7; 12 bases map to TRBD2. CDR1 and CDR2 from the germline V gene are SGHNT and YYREEE (reference sequence). V shed 4 bases, J shed 6 bases, and the junction held 8 bases outside the gene matches. The CDR3 is 15 amino acids. The DNA of the CDR3 is TGTGCCAGCAGCCATCCGGGACTAGCGGGCCCCGAGCAGTACTTC. Encoded protein: CASSHPGLAGPEQYF.

The chain joins TRBV27 to TRBJ2-7; 12 positions agree with TRBD2. The CDR3 consists of 20 residues. Germline V lookup: CDR1 MNHEY, CDR2 SMNVEV (reference sequence). Trimming took 6 bases from V and 2 from J; bases not matched to a gene: 20. This CDR3 reads CASRGAGGFHLAGGAYEQYF. The CDR3 DNA is TGTGCCAGCAGGGGCGCTGGAGGCTTCCACCTAGCGGGAGGGGCCTACGAGCAGTACTTC.

The V gene is TRBV4-1, the J gene TRBJ2-1; 7 nucleotides line up with TRBD2. Losses at the gene ends were 8 bases for V and 8 bases for J; bases not matched to a gene: 9. This CDR3 has 13 amino acids. Germline CDR1 and CDR2: MGHRA and YSYEKL. The CDR3 spells CASGVREVDEQFF. CDR3 DNA: TGCGCCAGCGGTGTCCGGGAGGTAGATGAGCAGTTCTTC.

The chain recombines TRBV9 with TRBJ1-2; D possibly corresponds to TRBD1 (6 bases). In germline, CDR1 is SGDLS, CDR2 YYNGEE. The V end was cut by 0 bases, the J end by 4 bases, with 13 bases between. The CDR3 is made up of 15 amino acids. In nucleotides, the CDR3 is TGTGCCAGCAGCGTAGATCCCGCAGGGGCCTATGGCTACACCTTC. Protein sequence: CASSVDPAGAYGYTF.

In its sample, this clone was seen a few times. The rearrangement joins TRBV3-1 (or the pseudogene TRBV3-2) to TRBJ1-2, with 12 bases matching TRBD1. V dropped 4 bases and J dropped 5; count of bases not matched to a gene: 5. CDR1 is LGHDT and CDR2 is YNNKEL in the germline V gene (reference sequence). This CDR3 contains 15 residues. CDR3 protein: CASSPRDRGLYGYTF. The CDR3 nucleotides are TGTGCCAGCAGCCCCCGGGACAGGGGGCTGTATGGCTACACCTTC.

The chain employs TRBV2 and TRBJ1-1; TRBD1 aligns across 7 bases. The CDR3 consists of 14 residues. Germline loops: CDR1 SNHLY, CDR2 FYNNEI. Trimming at V came to 2 bases and at J to 4 bases, leaving 4 bases not matched to a gene. In DNA form, the CDR3 reads TGTGCCAGCAGTGAACTGGGACAGCCCACTGAAGCTTTCTTT. It encodes CASSELGQPTEAFF.

This chain links TRBV9 with TRBJ2-1; TRBD1 agrees at 9 bases. The J segment lost 5 bases and the V segment lost 4 bases, leaving 28 bases of the junction unmatched. There are 22 residues in the CDR3. Germline V gives CDR1 SGDLS, CDR2 YYNGEE. The CDR3 sequence: CASSLNRAVPPSGTGLNNEQFF. The CDR3 DNA reads as TGTGCCAGCAGCCTCAACCGAGCTGTCCCGCCATCCGGGACAGGGTTAAACAATGAGCAGTTCTTC.

The gene calls are TRBV30 and TRBJ1-2, with 7 bases fitting TRBD1. CDR1 GTSNPN and CDR2 SVGIG come from the germline V gene (reference sequence). The CDR3 sequence is 15 residues long. V shed 0 bases and J 7 bases; nucleotides not matched to a gene: 11. The CDR3 DNA is TGTGCCTGGAGTGTACCGGACAGGAAAGGGCCTGGCTACACCTTC. This codes for CAWSVPDRKGPGYTF.

The rearrangement uses TRBV4-3 and TRBJ2-2, with D hard to call. This CDR3 contains 15 residues. V lost 3 bases, J lost 3 bases, and 11 bases lay in between. Looked up from germline, CDR1 is LGHNA and CDR2 is YSLEER. DNA of the CDR3: TGCGCCAGCAGCCAGAGTTTGCCATACACCGGGGAGCTGTTTTTT. It codes for CASSQSLPYTGELFF.

This chain joins TRBV6-6 and TRBJ2-1; D might be TRBD2 (5 bases). Germline-derived CDR1 and CDR2 are MNHNY and SVGAGI (reference sequence). V lost 0 bases and J lost 0, with 9 bases in between. The CDR3 is 16 amino acids. The CDR3 region is CASSYSRARSYNEQFF. CDR3 DNA sequence: TGTGCCAGCAGTTACTCGAGGGCCCGCTCCTACAATGAGCAGTTCTTC.

The V call is TRBV20-1, the J call TRBJ1-5; unclear D gene. Germline V gene lookup returns CDR1 DFQATT and CDR2 SNEGSKA (reference sequence). Trimming removed 3 bases at V and 2 bases at J, with 14 bases between. The length of the CDR3 is 15 residues. CDR3 amino acids: CSASRTALGNQPQHF. The CDR3 nucleotides are TGCAGTGCTAGTAGGACTGCCTTAGGCAATCAGCCCCAGCATTTT.

The chain couples TRBV7-9 to TRBJ2-3, with a tentative D call TRBD2 (6 bases). CDR1 is SEHNR and CDR2 is FQNEAQ in the germline V gene (reference sequence). The CDR3 is 12 residues long. V shed 6 bases and J shed 2 bases, with 6 bases lying between them. In DNA, the CDR3 is TGTGCCAGCAGGGACTACACAGATACGCAGTATTTT. Amino acid sequence: CASRDYTDTQYF.

The CDR3 nucleotides read TGTGCCAGCAGCTTATCGGTGGGAGGGCCAACCTACAATGAGCAGTTCTTC. It specifies CASSLSVGGPTYNEQFF. The V and J genes are TRBV7-7 and TRBJ2-1, with TRBD2 matching over 7 bases. The CDR3 sequence is 17 residues long. V lost 2 bases to trimming and J lost 2 bases; unmatched junction nucleotides: 9. Germline V lookup: CDR1 SSHAT, CDR2 FNYEAQ (reference sequence).

The chain uses TRBV27 and TRBJ2-7; D may be TRBD2 (7 bases). This CDR3 has 15 residues. CDR1 is MNHEY, CDR2 SMNVEV, per germline (reference sequence). Trimming cost V 5 bases and J 3 bases, with 17 bases left between them. The DNA for the CDR3 is TGTGCCAGCAGTGCCTGGACTAGGGGGGTCTACGAGCAGTACTTC. Protein sequence: CASSAWTRGVYEQYF.

The chain links TRBV7-2 to TRBJ2-7; no firm D call. The germline CDR1 and CDR2 sequences are SGHTA and FQGNSA. Trimming cost V 2 bases and J 3 bases, with 8 bases left between them. The length of the CDR3 is 13 residues. For the CDR3, the DNA is TGTGCCAGCAGCTTACTACCCAACTACGAGCAGTACTTC. It encodes CASSLLPNYEQYF.

This rearrangement joins TRBV16 to TRBJ2-7; maybe TRBD1 (6 bases). Germline-derived CDR1 and CDR2 are KGHSY and FQNENV. CDR3 size: 14 residues. V lost 3 bases and J lost 3, with 12 bases in between. This chain's CDR3 is CASSHPGTFYEQYF. The CDR3 nucleotides are TGTGCCAGCAGCCATCCCGGGACATTCTACGAGCAGTACTTC.

The gene calls are TRBV12-3 or TRBV12-4 and TRBJ1-1, with D possibly matching TRBD1 (6 bases). Trimming cost V 7 bases and J 4 bases, with 10 bases left between them. CDR3 length: 12 residues. CDR3 region: CASNRGSTEAFF. DNA of the CDR3: TGTGCCAGCAATAGGGGGAGCACTGAAGCTTTCTTT.

Remarks on this clone: The junction shows a germline mismatch at one end, possibly a read error. The chain has TRBV7-6 and TRBJ1-1; TRBD1 might be the D (6 bases). This CDR3 region has 12 residues. Germline V CDR1 and CDR2: SGHVS, FNYEAQ. The CDR3 nucleotides are TGTGCCAGCAGCCTAGCAGGGGAAGAAGCTTTCTTT. Protein product: CASSLAGEEAFF.

This clone came up a few times. This sequence joins TRBV28 and TRBJ1-5; D gene ambiguous. This CDR3 comprises 13 residues. V shed 9 bases and J shed 0 bases, with 9 bases lying between them. CDR1 is MDHEN, CDR2 SYDVKM, per germline. CDR3 sequence (DNA): TGTGCCAGTACACGATATAGCAATCAGCCCCAGCATTTT. It yields the protein CASTRYSNQPQHF.

The genes are TRBV6-5 and TRBJ2-3, with 7 bases fitting TRBD2. V was pared by 5 bases and J by 1 base, with 6 bases of the junction left unmatched. The CDR3 is 15 residues long. In germline, CDR1 is MNHEY, CDR2 SVGAGI. CDR3 nucleotides: TGTGCCAGCAGTCCCCGACTAGCTGGCACAGATACGCAGTATTTT. Translated: CASSPRLAGTDTQYF.

The chain carries TRBV27 and TRBJ2-7; 7 nucleotides line up with TRBD1. Germline V gene lookup returns CDR1 MNHEY and CDR2 SMNVEV (reference sequence). The ends lost 6 bases at V and 3 bases at J; junction bases unmatched: 5. The CDR3 sequence is 13 residues long. The CDR3 loop is CASRTQGLYEQYF. The CDR3, as DNA: TGTGCCAGCAGAACACAGGGGCTCTACGAGCAGTACTTC.

The rearrangement joins TRBV6-2 or TRBV6-3 to TRBJ1-1; a weak D match, TRBD1 (6 bases). V dropped 2 bases and J dropped 7 bases, with 17 bases sitting between them. Germline CDR1 reads MNHEY; CDR2 reads SVGEGT. There are 15 residues in the CDR3. CDR3 protein: CASSYQAGGGNEAFF. The CDR3 nucleotides are TGTGCCAGCAGTTACCAAGCCGGTGGGGGCAATGAAGCTTTCTTT.

This sequence joins TRBV28 and TRBJ2-5; 14 nucleotides agree with TRBD2. This CDR3 is built from 15 residues. V lost 6 bases, J lost 2 bases, and 2 bases stayed unmatched. Germline V gene data show CDR1 as MDHEN and CDR2 as SYDVKM. Written as DNA, the CDR3 is TGTGCCAGCAGCTGGACTAGCGGGAGGCAAGAGACCCAGTACTTC. Its protein is CASSWTSGRQETQYF.